Listed below are T cell receptor beta chains from one sample, sequenced in a study of CD8 T cells in Susac syndrome. TCRdb ran MiXCR on the immunoSEQ multiplex PCR reads and lists one entry per CDR3 protein. Here the sample spans under 70,000 distinct CDR3 sequences, about 95% being singletons. Sequences were obtained from CD8+ T cells from PBMCs. These receptors all stem from a human donor with Susac syndrome. The CDR3 runs from the conserved cysteine through the conserved F or W. A D gene is named only where the DNA matches it firmly. The size of a clone is reported for some rows only, either as once, few or many, or as a class for expanded clones.

d_call j_call v_call clone_size cdr3_nt cdr3_aa
TRBD2 TRBJ2-1 TRBV20-1 NA TGCAGTGCTAGAAAGGGACTAGCGGGGGTACACTACAATGAGCAGTTCTTC CSARKGLAGVHYNEQFF
NA TRBJ2-2 TRBV30 NA TGTGCCTGGAAACAGGGATACACCGGGGAGCTGTTTTTT CAWKQGYTGELFF
NA TRBJ2-3 TRBV4-3 once TGCGCCAGCAGCCATAATCAGTGGATCACAGATACGCAGTATTTT CASSHNQWITDTQYF
NA TRBJ1-2 TRBV5-1 NA TGCGCCAGCAGCTTGGTCGGGGAAAACTATGGCTACACCTTC CASSLVGENYGYTF
TRBD1 TRBJ1-1 TRBV7-6 NA TGTGCCAGCAGCTACAGGGGGGACACTGAAGCTTTCTTT CASSYRGDTEAFF
NA TRBJ1-2 TRBV29-1 NA TGCAGCGTTGAGTCTCGGAACAGGGCCGATGGCTACACCTTC CSVESRNRADGYTF
NA TRBJ2-1 TRBV30 NA TGTGCCTGGAGGGAAGACAGACCCGAGCAGTTCTTC CAWREDRPEQFF
TRBD2 TRBJ2-1 TRBV4-3 NA TGCGCCAGCAGCCAAGACCCCCCTAGCGGGGGATACAATGAGCAGTTCTTC CASSQDPPSGGYNEQFF
TRBD1 TRBJ1-1 TRBV19 NA TGTGCCAGTAGAGGGACAGGGGGCGCGGGTACTGAAGCTTTCTTT CASRGTGGAGTEAFF
TRBD2 TRBJ2-7 TRBV27 NA TGTGCCAGCAGTACCAGGACTAGCGGGGCGTACGAGCAGTACTTC CASSTRTSGAYEQYF
NA TRBJ2-5 TRBV3-1 NA TGTGCCAGCAGCCTGCTCGAAGGGGAGGAGACCCAGTACTTC CASSLLEGEETQYF
NA TRBJ2-5 TRBV25-1 NA TGTGCCAGCAGGCATAGCGGATTGCAAGAGACCCAGTACTTC CASRHSGLQETQYF
NA TRBJ1-5 TRBV12-3/TRBV12-4 NA TGTGCCAGCAGTTCCGCGGAGGGGGACCTCTACGTTCAGCCCCAGCATTTT CASSSAEGDLYVQPQHF